Listed below are T cell receptor beta chains from one sample, sequenced in a study of cytomegalovirus exposure and HLA in healthy donors. The method was immunoSEQ multiplex PCR; TCRdb's version includes in-frame clones alone and lacks a portion of them. Among fewer than 200,000 clones listed, more than 60% were seen once. Sequenced sample: PBMCs. The receptor source for this set is a middle-aged man in good health and CMV-seronegative. The conserved cysteine and the conserved F or W are not part of the CDR3 here. A D gene is named only where the DNA matches it firmly.

d_gene: TRBD2; v_gene: TRBV5-1; CDR3aa: ASSTSGAAVQETQY
d_gene: .; v_gene: TRBV7-9; CDR3aa: ASIPTGGNTEAF
d_gene: .; v_gene: TRBV6-1; CDR3aa: ASSFTYGNSPLH
d_gene: .; v_gene: TRBV6-1; CDR3aa: ASTEYDPGPYEQY
d_gene: TRBD1; v_gene: TRBV28; CDR3aa: ASTTGGREKLF
d_gene: TRBD2; v_gene: TRBV6-1; CDR3aa: ASGGGRETQY
d_gene: .; v_gene: TRBV19; CDR3aa: ASTTGGSGAYGYT
d_gene: .; v_gene: TRBV4-2; CDR3aa: ASSRLDRNTGELF
d_gene: TRBD2; v_gene: TRBV6-5; CDR3aa: ASSRGGGDDTQY
d_gene: .; v_gene: TRBV6-5; CDR3aa: ASRPGQSNTEAF
d_gene: .; v_gene: TRBV27; CDR3aa: ASSFRGARQY
d_gene: .; v_gene: TRBV5-8; CDR3aa: ASSLLRLNTEAF
d_gene: .; v_gene: TRBV6-6; CDR3aa: ASTNDRLRNQPQH
d_gene: TRBD1; v_gene: TRBV11-2; CDR3aa: ASSRDRGIGGEEAF
d_gene: TRBD1; v_gene: TRBV6-5; CDR3aa: ASSLWTGSGEKLF
d_gene: TRBD1; v_gene: TRBV4-1; CDR3aa: ASSHPVGTGGDRAGELF
d_gene: TRBD1; v_gene: TRBV5-1; CDR3aa: ASSRADRGNTGELF
d_gene: .; v_gene: TRBV4-1; CDR3aa: ASTQVEGFLNNYGYT
d_gene: .; v_gene: TRBV9; CDR3aa: ASSVQETQY
d_gene: TRBD1; v_gene: TRBV5-6; CDR3aa: ASSLDLTGGYGYT
d_gene: TRBD1; v_gene: TRBV5-8; CDR3aa: ASSYGQGDYT
d_gene: .; v_gene: TRBV5-6; CDR3aa: ASSLASQEQY
d_gene: .; v_gene: TRBV4-1; CDR3aa: ASSQAGAGETQY
d_gene: .; v_gene: TRBV6-5; CDR3aa: ASNFHGADTQY
d_gene: TRBD1; v_gene: TRBV7-9; CDR3aa: ASSLVTGGRTDTQY
d_gene: .; v_gene: TRBV25-1; CDR3aa: ASSTDTRKAF
d_gene: TRBD1; v_gene: TRBV9; CDR3aa: ASSDTQGGELF
d_gene: TRBD1; v_gene: TRBV11-1; CDR3aa: ASSLRTGSTGELF
d_gene: .; v_gene: TRBV7-6; CDR3aa: ASGGSSGNTIY
d_gene: TRBD2; v_gene: TRBV4-1; CDR3aa: ASSQEPGGGRSYEQY
d_gene: TRBD1; v_gene: TRBV29-1; CDR3aa: SGGQGTEAF
d_gene: TRBD1; v_gene: TRBV2; CDR3aa: ASSSQTGSSYEQY
d_gene: TRBD2; v_gene: TRBV2; CDR3aa: ASSDSLAGTYEQY
d_gene: TRBD1; v_gene: TRBV7-2; CDR3aa: ASSLAGQVSGANVLT
d_gene: .; v_gene: TRBV10-2; CDR3aa: ASSELGLPTGELF
d_gene: TRBD2; v_gene: TRBV7-7; CDR3aa: ASSLRAGTNTLPQY
d_gene: TRBD1; v_gene: TRBV25-1; CDR3aa: ASGGQGASEQY
d_gene: TRBD1; v_gene: TRBV29-1; CDR3aa: SGRDRDYEQY
d_gene: TRBD1; v_gene: TRBV10-3; CDR3aa: AISDKTGHNQPQH
d_gene: TRBD1; v_gene: TRBV29-1; CDR3aa: SVAHWDSTYNEQF
d_gene: .; v_gene: TRBV5-1; CDR3aa: ASSYTGNSGNEQY
d_gene: .; v_gene: TRBV5-1; CDR3aa: ASSPINEGENTEAF
d_gene: .; v_gene: TRBV6-1; CDR3aa: ASSETGDGYT